Detailed here is one T cell receptor beta chain. The antigen is not known. The treatment here: oral pan-JAK inhibitor, 5-10 mg twice daily. Sequencing templates came from extracted RNA that was reverse transcribed into cDNA. Clones were read by immunoSEQ multiplex PCR, and TCRdb kept only the in-frame ones, dropping some. The table records 60,000 to 90,000 clones, roughly 70% of them present only once. This sample is drawn from a study of CD8+ T cells in alopecia areata. Across the whole study: Treated patients took oral tofacitinib at 5 to 10 mg twice daily. General study findings and limits: Given one nonresponder, whether baseline CD8+ expansion relates to response remains uncertain.

Per the germline V gene, CDR1 is LGHNA and CDR2 is YSLEER. Losses at the gene ends were 0 bases for V and 3 bases for J; bases not matched to a gene: 6. The CDR3 loop spans 18 amino acids. The chain uses TRBV4-3 and TRBJ2-1; 12 nucleotides line up with TRBD2. The TCR was taken from a human donor with alopecia areata. The sequences come from CD8+ T cells sorted from blood, collected at week 24, from a patient treated with tofacitinib. CDR3 sequence: CASSQDGLAGGYYNEQFF. The CDR3, as DNA: TGCGCCAGCAGCCAAGATGGGCTAGCGGGAGGGTACTACAATGAGCAGTTCTTC.